This T cell receptor beta chain was identified during a study of CD8+ T cells in alopecia areata. Study details: It was oral tofacitinib, at 5 to 10 mg twice daily, that treated patients received.

The CDR3 loop spans 13 amino acids. Germline V gives CDR1 LNHDA, CDR2 SQIVND (reference sequence). Trimming removed 3 bases at V and 4 bases at J, with 9 bases between. As the sequencing template, cDNA was produced by extracting RNA and reverse transcribing it. Using immunoSEQ multiplex PCR, the repertoire was profiled, and TCRdb retains in-frame clones only, with some absent. The table lists 90,000 to 100,000 clones, around 45% of them singletons. Alopecia areata patients gave lesional scalp punch biopsies and peripheral blood samples. Separation by sorting yielded CD4+ and CD8+ T cells from PBMCs. The rearrangement joins TRBV19 to TRBJ1-2; no clear D. The TCR sequence derives from a human donor with alopecia areata. What was sequenced was CD4+ T cells sorted from blood. The CDR3 here is CASSMSDGYGYTF. The CDR3 nucleotides read TGTGCCAGTAGTATGTCGGACGGCTATGGCTACACCTTC. Filled out from reference TRBV19 and TRBJ1-2, the complete variable domain reads DGGITQSPKYLFRKEGQNVTLSCEQNLNHDAMYWYRQDPGQGLRLIYYSQIVNDFQKGDIAEGYSVSREKKESFPLTVTSAQKNPTAFYLCASSMSDGYGYTFGSGTRLTVV.